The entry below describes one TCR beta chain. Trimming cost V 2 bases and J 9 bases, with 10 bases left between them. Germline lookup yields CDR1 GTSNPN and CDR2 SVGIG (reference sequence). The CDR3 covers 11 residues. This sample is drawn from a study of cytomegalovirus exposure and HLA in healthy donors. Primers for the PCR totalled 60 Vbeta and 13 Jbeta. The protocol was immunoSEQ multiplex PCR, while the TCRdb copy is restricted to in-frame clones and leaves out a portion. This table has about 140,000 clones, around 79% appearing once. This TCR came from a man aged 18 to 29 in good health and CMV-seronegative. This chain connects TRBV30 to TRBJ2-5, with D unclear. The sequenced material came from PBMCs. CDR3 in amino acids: CAWSSGASQYF. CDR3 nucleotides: TGTGCCTGGAGTTCAGGTGCTTCCCAGTACTTC.